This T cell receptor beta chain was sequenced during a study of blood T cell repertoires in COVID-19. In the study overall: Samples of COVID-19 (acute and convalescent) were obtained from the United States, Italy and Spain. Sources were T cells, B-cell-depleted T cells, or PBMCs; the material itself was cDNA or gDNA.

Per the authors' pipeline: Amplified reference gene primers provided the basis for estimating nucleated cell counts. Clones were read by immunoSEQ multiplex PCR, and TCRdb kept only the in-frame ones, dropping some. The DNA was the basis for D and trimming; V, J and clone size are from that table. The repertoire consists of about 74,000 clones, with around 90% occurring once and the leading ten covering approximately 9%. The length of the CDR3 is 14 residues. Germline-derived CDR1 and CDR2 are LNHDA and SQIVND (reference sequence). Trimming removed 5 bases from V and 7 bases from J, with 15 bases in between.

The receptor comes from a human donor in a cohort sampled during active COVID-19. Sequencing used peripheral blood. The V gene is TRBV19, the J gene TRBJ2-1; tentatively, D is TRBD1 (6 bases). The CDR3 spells CASSLWTARNEQFF. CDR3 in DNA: TGTGCCAGTAGTCTTTGGACAGCGAGGAATGAGCAGTTCTTC.